The 29 T cell receptor beta chains below come from one sample, sequenced in a study of blood T cell repertoires in COVID-19. Some clones are missing from TCRdb's copy, which holds only in-frame ones; the method was immunoSEQ multiplex PCR. The sample contains 180,000 or so clones, approximately 84% of which appear only once. The sample was peripheral blood. All receptors come from a man aged 40-50 years who had recovered from COVID-19.

There are a few counts of this clone. V gene TRBV30 combines with J gene TRBJ2-1; tentative D call: TRBD2 (6 bases). The CDR3 has 13 residues. The germline V gene has CDR1 GTSNPN and CDR2 SVGIG (reference sequence). Trimming shortened V by 1 base and J by 9 bases, and 13 bases separated the two germline ends. Here the CDR3 reads CAWSGWGDGEQFF. The CDR3 nucleotides are TGTGCCTGGAGTGGATGGGGGGACGGTGAGCAGTTCTTC.

V and J are TRBV14 and TRBJ2-1, with 10 bases matching TRBD2. The germline gives CDR1 SGHDN, CDR2 FVKESK. The CDR3 contains 15 residues. V shed 5 bases, J shed 6 bases, and the junction held 7 bases outside the gene matches. CDR3 coding DNA: TGTGCCAGCAGCAAGACTAGCGGGCCAGTCAATGAGCAGTTCTTC. Translating gives CASSKTSGPVNEQFF.

The chain joins TRBV11-3 to TRBJ2-3, with TRBD1 as a possible D gene (5 bases). The CDR3 contains 16 residues. V lost 1 base and J lost 4, with 15 bases in between. Germline V gives CDR1 SGHNT, CDR2 YENEEA. CDR3 in amino acids: CASSLGGGRSADTQYF. As DNA, the CDR3 is TGTGCCAGCAGCTTAGGGGGCGGAAGGAGTGCAGATACGCAGTATTTT.

The chain uses TRBV7-2 and TRBJ2-7; no clear D. Germline loops: CDR1 SGHTA, CDR2 FQGNSA. V lost 2 bases and J lost 1, with 9 bases in between. This CDR3 spans 14 amino acids. As DNA, the CDR3 is TGTGCCAGCAGCTTATATCGCGGATCCTACGAGCAGTACTTC. It is translated as CASSLYRGSYEQYF.

This clone has just a few counts. This CDR3 is CASSPSQNYEQYF. The CDR3 nucleotides are TGTGCCAGCTCACCGTCACAGAACTACGAGCAGTACTTC. This chain connects TRBV18 to TRBJ2-7, with D unresolved. CDR1 and CDR2 (germline): KGHSH, LQKENI. Trimming removed 3 bases at V and 3 bases at J, with 9 bases between. CDR3 length: 13 amino acids.

This clone appeared a few times. J is TRBJ2-3 and V is TRBV5-6; 7 bases are a match to TRBD1. Germline loops: CDR1 SGHDT, CDR2 YYEEEE. With V trimmed by 4 bases and J by 2 bases, 10 bases remained unmatched. This CDR3 region has 16 residues. The CDR3 is CASSDSQGRPTDTQYF. The CDR3 nucleotides read TGTGCCAGCAGCGACTCACAGGGGCGTCCCACAGATACGCAGTATTTT.

The chain uses TRBV5-4 and TRBJ2-7; TRBD1 agrees at 9 bases. In germline, CDR1 is SGHNT, CDR2 YYREEE (reference sequence). V was pared by 4 bases and J by 3 bases, with 5 bases of the junction left unmatched. The CDR3 totals 14 residues. The CDR3 loop reads CASSPQDRGYEQYF. The DNA of the CDR3 is TGTGCCAGCAGCCCCCAGGACAGGGGCTACGAGCAGTACTTC.

This clone was observed a handful of times. V is TRBV19 and J is TRBJ2-3, with 7 nucleotides matching TRBD1. The CDR3 is made up of 15 amino acids. In germline, CDR1 is LNHDA, CDR2 SQIVND (reference sequence). V lost 6 bases and J lost 4; bases outside the gene matches: 10. The DNA of the CDR3 is TGTGCCAGTAGGCAAAGAGGGGGCTGGGCAGATACGCAGTATTTT. It translates to CASRQRGGWADTQYF.

J is TRBJ2-5 and V is TRBV19; 12 positions agree with TRBD2. The V and J ends lost 3 bases and 2 bases, in that order; junction bases with no gene match: 7. The CDR3 is 17 amino acids. From germline, CDR1 is LNHDA and CDR2 SQIVND (reference sequence). This CDR3 is CASSISLAGGRQETQYF. In DNA form, the CDR3 reads TGTGCCAGTAGTATTTCCCTAGCGGGGGGGAGGCAAGAGACCCAGTACTTC.

This clone was seen many times. The rearrangement uses TRBV27 and TRBJ1-2; perhaps TRBD1 as D (6 bases). The CDR3 contains 15 residues. V lost 6 bases and J lost 4, with 18 bases in between. Germline values: CDR1 MNHEY, CDR2 SMNVEV (reference sequence). The CDR3 DNA reads TGTGCCAGCAGCCCTGGGGGCTTGGTCGTCTATGGCTACACCTTC. Amino acid sequence: CASSPGGLVVYGYTF.

This clone was seen a single time. The rearrangement uses TRBV5-5 and TRBJ1-4; 10 bases align to TRBD1. This CDR3 has 14 residues. V lost 3 bases and J lost 8; bases outside the gene matches: 4. Germline CDR1 SGHKS, CDR2 YYEKEE (reference sequence). CDR3 sequence (DNA): TGTGCCAGCAGCTGGACAGGGGGGAAAGAAAAACTGTTTTTT. Translating gives CASSWTGGKEKLFF.

The chain couples TRBV10-3 to TRBJ2-5; D may be TRBD1 (6 bases). Trimming took 6 bases from V and 0 from J, leaving 14 bases between them. CDR3 length: 15 amino acids. CDR1 is ENHRY, CDR2 SYGVKD, per germline. The CDR3 loop is CAIRGQNQDQETQYF. The CDR3 region has the DNA TGTGCCATCAGAGGACAGAATCAAGACCAAGAGACCCAGTACTTC.

This clone was seen repeatedly, ten times or more. The chain has TRBV5-4 and TRBJ1-3; D possibly corresponds to TRBD1 (5 bases). The V and J ends lost 1 base and 2 bases respectively, with 10 bases between them. The CDR3 has 15 amino acids. Per the germline V gene, CDR1 is SGHNT and CDR2 is YYREEE (reference sequence). The CDR3: CASSLQGRTGNTIYF. CDR3 sequence (DNA): TGTGCCAGCAGCTTGCAGGGTCGGACTGGAAACACCATATATTTT.

The chain links TRBV2 to TRBJ2-7, with a possible D match to TRBD1 (6 bases). Trimming shortened V by 1 base and J by 0 bases, and 10 bases separated the two germline ends. This CDR3 is built from 15 residues. In germline, CDR1 is SNHLY, CDR2 FYNNEI. CDR3 residues: CASSEDRDSSYEQYF. The CDR3, as DNA: TGTGCCAGCAGTGAAGACAGGGATAGCTCCTACGAGCAGTACTTC. The variable domain in full, with the rest retrieved from reference TRBV2 and TRBJ2-7, is EPEVTQTPSHQVTQMGQEVILRCVPISNHLYFYWYRQILGQKVEFLVSFYNNEISEKSEIFDDQFSVERPDGSNFTLKIRSTKLEDSAMYFCASSEDRDSSYEQYFGPGTRLTVT.

This rearrangement joins TRBV7-8 to TRBJ2-2; D unclear. The CDR3 has 12 amino acids. CDR1 and CDR2 (germline): SGHVS, FQNEAQ. Trimming cost V 3 bases and J 7 bases, with 6 bases left between them. CDR3 region: CASSLRRGELFF. The DNA of the CDR3 is TGTGCCAGCAGCTTGAGGCGCGGGGAGCTGTTTTTT.

This chain joins TRBV6-6 and TRBJ2-2, with D perhaps TRBD1 (6 bases). The germline V gene has CDR1 MNHNY and CDR2 SVGAGI (reference sequence). The ends were cut back, 4 bases at V and 7 bases at J, with 10 bases in the middle. This CDR3 has 13 amino acids. CDR3 sequence: CASSLPGVGELFF. DNA for the CDR3: TGTGCCAGCAGTTTACCAGGGGTCGGGGAGCTGTTTTTT.

The genes are TRBV10-1 and TRBJ1-5, with D maybe TRBD1 (5 bases). The V end lost 2 bases, the J end lost 3 bases, and 14 bases lay between the germline ends. This CDR3 contains 16 residues. CDR1 is WNHNN and CDR2 is SYGVQD in the germline V gene (reference sequence). The CDR3 nucleotides are TGCGCCAGCAGTGAGGACAGCTCCACACTCAATCAGCCCCAGCATTTT. It specifies CASSEDSSTLNQPQHF.

This chain uses TRBV5-8 with TRBJ1-2; 7 bases are a match to TRBD1. The CDR3 loop spans 13 amino acids. V shed 4 bases and J 2 bases; nucleotides not matched to a gene: 2. The V gene's germline CDR1 is SGHTS and CDR2 YDEGEE. This CDR3 is CASSTTGNYGYTF. DNA of the CDR3: TGTGCCAGCAGCACGACAGGGAACTATGGCTACACCTTC.

This clone was seen only once. This chain's CDR3 is CASSFGAPMGISHEQYF. The CDR3, as DNA: TGTGCCAGCAGCTTTGGCGCACCCATGGGCATAAGCCACGAGCAGTACTTC. The chain couples TRBV7-2 to TRBJ2-7; no clear D gene. The V gene's germline CDR1 is SGHTA and CDR2 FQGNSA. The CDR3 has 17 amino acids. V shed 3 bases and J shed 5 bases, with 23 bases lying between them.

The genes are TRBV7-2 and TRBJ2-7; TRBD2 aligns across 10 bases. Unmatched junction bases numbered 6, after V lost 7 bases and J lost 0 bases. The CDR3 consists of 15 residues. CDR1 and CDR2 (germline): SGHTA, FQGNSA. As DNA, the CDR3 is TGTGCCAGCACTACTAGCGGGATCAGCTCCTACGAGCAGTACTTC. Residues: CASTTSGISSYEQYF.

This clone has at least ten counts. The chain couples TRBV13 to TRBJ2-2; possibly TRBD1 for D (5 bases). The ends were cut back, 2 bases at V and 6 bases at J, with 19 bases in the middle. CDR1 PRHDT and CDR2 FYEKMQ come from the germline V gene (reference sequence). This CDR3 region has 17 residues. CDR3 DNA: TGTGCCAGCAGCTTAATATTACAGGAAGGGGATCCCGGGGAGCTGTTTTTT. This translates into CASSLILQEGDPGELFF.

This clone was counted once. V usage is TRBV24-1 and J usage is TRBJ2-1, with TRBD2 as a possible D gene (7 bases). V lost 6 bases and J 12 bases, leaving 14 bases between the germline ends. This CDR3 comprises 12 residues. Per germline, CDR1 KGHDR and CDR2 SFDVKD. Here the CDR3 reads CATSLGAGAQFF. The CDR3 DNA sequence: TGTGCCACCAGTCTCGGGGCGGGGGCGCAGTTCTTC.

This chain joins TRBV5-5 and TRBJ1-3, with D hard to call. Germline V gives CDR1 SGHKS, CDR2 YYEKEE (reference sequence). V gave up 0 bases and J gave up 3 bases, with 4 bases separating them. The CDR3 has 13 amino acids. The CDR3, as DNA: TGTGCCAGCAGCTTGGCCTATGGAAACACCATATATTTT. This sequence encodes CASSLAYGNTIYF.

V and J are TRBV5-1 and TRBJ2-5, with a weak D call TRBD2 (5 bases). Germline V gene sequence: CDR1 SGHRS, CDR2 YFSETQ. V was cut by 4 bases and J by 5 bases, with 21 bases left in between. This CDR3 is 16 amino acids long. The CDR3: CASSSQGRGLGETQYF. The CDR3 nucleotides are TGCGCCAGCAGCAGTCAAGGCAGAGGGCTTGGGGAGACCCAGTACTTC.

The chain recombines TRBV19 with TRBJ2-3, with 9 bases that match TRBD2. The ends lost 1 base at V and 6 bases at J; junction bases unmatched: 11. The CDR3 is 17 residues long. Germline assignment: CDR1 LNHDA and CDR2 SQIVND (reference sequence). The CDR3 region has the DNA TGTGCCAGTAGTATAGGACCCCCGGCGGGGGGGACCGATACGCAGTATTTT. Protein: CASSIGPPAGGTDTQYF.

The chain employs TRBV19 and TRBJ2-2, with D possibly matching TRBD2 (5 bases). In germline, CDR1 is LNHDA, CDR2 SQIVND (reference sequence). The CDR3 extends over 14 amino acids. V lost 4 bases, J lost 6 bases, and 12 bases lay in between. The DNA for the CDR3 is TGTGCCAGTAGTACGGACGGGGTCTCCGGGGAGCTGTTTTTT. This gives the protein CASSTDGVSGELFF.

The chain recombines TRBV19 with TRBJ2-2; 8 bases fit TRBD2. Germline V CDR1 and CDR2: LNHDA, SQIVND (reference sequence). The CDR3 spans 16 residues. The trim removed 5 bases at V and 1 base at J, leaving 6 bases unmatched. CDR3 loop: CASSSGTRGNTGELFF. DNA of the CDR3: TGTGCCAGTAGTTCCGGGACTAGGGGGAACACCGGGGAGCTGTTTTTT.

This chain connects TRBV7-9 to TRBJ2-1, with a possible D match to TRBD1 (6 bases). The ends were cut back, 5 bases at V and 3 bases at J, with 17 bases in the middle. The CDR3 sequence is 16 residues long. CDR1 and CDR2 from the germline V gene are SEHNR and FQNEAQ (reference sequence). CDR3 DNA sequence: TGTGCCAGCAGCCCCTCCTCGGACAGAGTCTACAATGAGCAGTTCTTC. Amino acids: CASSPSSDRVYNEQFF.

Details on this clone: At one boundary the junction diverges from the germline segment, which might be a read error. The chain couples TRBV7-7 to TRBJ2-7, with 8 bases that match TRBD2. Germline V CDR1 and CDR2: SSHAT, FNYEAQ (reference sequence). The CDR3 sequence is 18 residues long. CDR3 in amino acids: CASSLGPPTGLETYEQYF. Here the CDR3 DNA reads TGTGCTAGCAGCTTAGGCCCCCCCACGGGACTAGAAACCTACGAGCAGTACTTC. The full variable domain, in which reference TRBV7-7 and TRBJ2-7 provide the parts outside the CDR3, is GAGVSQSPRYKVTKRGQDVTLRCDPISSHATLYWYQQALGQGPEFLTYFNYEAQPDKSGLPSDRFSAERPEGSISTLTIQRTEQRDSAMYRCASSLGPPTGLETYEQYFGPGTRLTVT.